The subject of this entry is one TCR beta chain. Its antigen is still unknown. Trimming took 5 bases from V and 1 from J, leaving 5 bases between them. This CDR3 is built from 12 residues. TCRdb's table, derived via immunoSEQ multiplex PCR, lists solely in-frame clones and lacks some. The sample has roughly 150,000 clones; around 88% are singletons. These data come from a study of T cell responses to AZD1222 COVID-19 vaccine. The study, taken as a whole, reports: Baseline seropositivity occurred in only a handful of AZD1222 recipients. Spike-specific TCR breadth and depth rose after two AZD1222 doses.

This receptor was obtained from an adult in good health. The rearrangement uses TRBV12-3 or TRBV12-4 and TRBJ1-1; D gene unclear. The source material was peripheral blood, sampled on day 0 of AZD1222 vaccination. The CDR3 sequence: CASSVQNTEAFF. The CDR3 DNA sequence: TGTGCCAGCAGTGTCCAGAACACTGAAGCTTTCTTT.